This T cell receptor (beta chain) was observed in a study of blood T cell repertoires in COVID-19. The V and J ends lost 5 bases and 5 bases, in that order; junction bases with no gene match: 11. The CDR3 is made up of 15 amino acids. From germline, CDR1 is SNHLY and CDR2 FYNNEI. The method was immunoSEQ multiplex PCR; TCRdb's version includes in-frame clones alone and lacks a portion of them. The top ten clones hold approximately 2% of a sample with around 260,000 clones, about 88% of them seen once. This TCR derives from a young man with active or convalescent COVID-19. Sequencing was carried out using peripheral blood. This chain connects TRBV2 to TRBJ1-2, with 7 bases matching TRBD1. The CDR3 sequence is CASSKGWDSTYGYTF. The CDR3 DNA reads TGTGCCAGCAGTAAAGGATGGGACAGTACTTATGGCTACACCTTC.